This TCR beta chain was found in a study of T cell responses to AZD1222 COVID-19 vaccine. The V end was cut by 7 bases, the J end by 0 bases, with 13 bases between. This CDR3 contains 15 residues. Germline CDR1 reads SEHNR; CDR2 reads FQNEAQ (reference sequence). General observations from the study: A reported finding is that nearly half of spike-specific TCRs target unmutated variant regions.

Produced via immunoSEQ multiplex PCR; TCRdb's table is partial and in-frame only. The sample consists of 95,000 to 110,000 clones, around nine tenths of them appearing once. About this clone itself: Its target is not known.

The sequenced sample was peripheral blood, obtained on day 0 of AZD1222 vaccination. The receptor comes from an adult in good health. J is TRBJ2-1 and V is TRBV7-9; no definite D call. The CDR3 region is CASISSLGSYNEQFF. The CDR3 DNA is TGTGCCAGCATCTCCTCTCTCGGCTCCTACAATGAGCAGTTCTTC. The whole variable domain, remainder taken from reference TRBV7-9 and TRBJ2-1, is DTGVSQNPRHKITKRGQNVTFRCDPISEHNRLYWYRQTLGQGPEFLTYFQNEAQLEKSRLLSDRFSAERPKGSFSTLEIQRTEQGDSAMYLCASISSLGSYNEQFFGPGTRLTVL.